A single sample is the source of the 2 T cell receptor beta chains below, sequenced in a study of blood T cells in healthy people across ages. Alongside a J-beta primer mix, a sample-barcoded 5' primer served in a second PCR lasting about 7 to 11 cycles. TCRdb analysed the 5' RACE reads with MiXCR anew, one entry per CDR3 protein. The sample yields 550,000 to 750,000 distinct CDR3 sequences, 20% to 25% seen once. Sequencing was carried out using blood. Receptors were obtained from a man in his 70s in good health.

The rearrangement uses TRBV15 and TRBJ2-2, with D tentatively TRBD1 (5 bases). The CDR3 is made up of 17 amino acids. V was pared by 5 bases and J by 2 bases, with 18 bases between. Germline V gives CDR1 LNHNV, CDR2 YYDKDF (reference sequence). CDR3 DNA sequence: TGTGCCACCAGCGGCCTTGGAGTACAGGCTAACACCGGGGAGCTGTTTTTT. Protein product: CATSGLGVQANTGELFF.

This chain links TRBV5-1 with TRBJ2-5; 13 nucleotides match TRBD2. With 0 bases clipped from V and 4 bases from J, the junction kept 9 bases outside the gene matches. The germline V gene has CDR1 SGHRS and CDR2 YFSETQ. The CDR3 totals 18 residues. The CDR3 nucleotides are TGCGCCAGCAGCTTGGGACCCGGACTAGCGGGAGTTGGAGAGACCCAGTACTTC. It codes for CASSLGPGLAGVGETQYF.